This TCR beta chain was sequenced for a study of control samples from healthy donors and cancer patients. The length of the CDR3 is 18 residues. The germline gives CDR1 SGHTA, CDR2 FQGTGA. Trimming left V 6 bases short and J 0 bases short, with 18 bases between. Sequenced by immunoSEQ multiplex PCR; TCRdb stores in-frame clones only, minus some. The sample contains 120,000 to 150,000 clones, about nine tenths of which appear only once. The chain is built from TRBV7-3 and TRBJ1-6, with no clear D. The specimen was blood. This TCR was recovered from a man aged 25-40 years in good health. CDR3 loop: CASRRPVPQSSYNSPLHF. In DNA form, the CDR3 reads TGTGCCAGCAGGCGACCCGTCCCACAGAGCTCCTATAATTCACCCCTCCACTTT. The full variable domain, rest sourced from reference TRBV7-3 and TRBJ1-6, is GAGVSQTPSNKVTEKGKYVELRCDPISGHTALYWYRQSLGQGPEFLIYFQGTGAADDSGLPNDRFFAVRPEGSVSTLKIQRTERGDSAVYLCASRRPVPQSSYNSPLHFGNGTRLTVT.